These 18 T cell receptor beta chains were sequenced from one sample in a study of blood T cell repertoires in COVID-19. The repertoire was sequenced with immunoSEQ multiplex PCR; TCRdb's copy has only in-frame clones and lacks some. Here the sample spans 200,000 to 250,000 clones, roughly 79% being singletons. Sequencing was performed on peripheral blood. Receptors were obtained from a woman aged 80 or over with COVID-19, enrolled during active disease.

The chain links TRBV5-8 to TRBJ2-3; no clear D. The ends were cut back, 2 bases at V and 6 bases at J, with 4 bases in the middle. Per germline, CDR1 SGHTS and CDR2 YDEGEE. The CDR3 has 11 amino acids. The CDR3 region is CASSLSDTQYF. CDR3 coding DNA: TGTGCCAGCAGCTTATCGGATACGCAGTATTTT.

CDR3: CASSLQPGGSGNTIYF. Written as DNA, the CDR3 is TGTGCCAGCAGCTTACAGCCGGGAGGCTCTGGAAACACCATATATTTT. The chain couples TRBV13 to TRBJ1-3; D call uncertain. From germline, CDR1 is PRHDT and CDR2 FYEKMQ (reference sequence). The CDR3 has 16 amino acids. Trimming took off 2 bases at V and 0 bases at J, with 11 bases between the two ends.

V is TRBV5-1 and J is TRBJ1-5; tentatively, D is TRBD1 (5 bases). The germline V gene encodes CDR1 SGHRS and CDR2 YFSETQ. The V end lost 4 bases, the J end lost 5 bases, and 19 bases lay between the germline ends. The CDR3 extends over 16 amino acids. CDR3 nucleotides: TGCGCCAGCAGCCGAACTCCGGGGAGGGGCGATCAGCCCCAGCATTTT. It encodes CASSRTPGRGDQPQHF. Combining the CDR3 with reference TRBV5-1 and TRBJ1-5 gives the whole variable domain KAGVTQTPRYLIKTRGQQVTLSCSPISGHRSVSWYQQTPGQGLQFLFEYFSETQRNKGNFPGRFSGRQFSNSRSEMNVSTLELGDSALYLCASSRTPGRGDQPQHFGDGTRLSIL.

V is TRBV28 and J is TRBJ1-2; no clear D gene. The V end lost 1 base, the J end lost 8 bases, and 17 bases lay between the germline ends. CDR1 and CDR2 (germline): MDHEN, SYDVKM. This CDR3 spans 15 amino acids. Here the CDR3 DNA reads TGTGCCAGCAGTTTATCTTCGGCGGGCAACCGGGGCTACACCTTC. Its translation is CASSLSSAGNRGYTF.

The chain joins TRBV15 to TRBJ1-5; D is unclear. The CDR3 covers 15 residues. Germline V gene data show CDR1 as LNHNV and CDR2 as YYDKDF (reference sequence). Trimming pared 7 bases from V and 0 bases from J, leaving 13 bases between. CDR3 DNA: TGTGCCACCATCCCGGACTTCAATAGCAATCAGCCCCAGCATTTT. Its protein product is CATIPDFNSNQPQHF. Combining the CDR3 with reference TRBV15 and TRBJ1-5 gives the whole variable domain DAMVIQNPRYQVTQFGKPVTLSCSQTLNHNVMYWYQQKSSQAPKLLFHYYDKDFNNEADTPDNFQSRRPNTSFCFLDIRSPGLGDTAMYLCATIPDFNSNQPQHFGDGTRLSIL.

The chain couples TRBV27 to TRBJ2-1; 8 bases are a match to TRBD1. Germline CDR1 MNHEY, CDR2 SMNVEV (reference sequence). CDR3 length: 16 residues. V dropped 2 bases and J dropped 6; count of bases not matched to a gene: 9. The CDR3 bases are TGTGCCAGCAGTTTACGCCTCGGCACAGGGGGCAATGAGCAGTTCTTC. This codes for CASSLRLGTGGNEQFF.

V gene TRBV7-2 combines with J gene TRBJ2-5; the match to TRBD1 covers 9 bases. This CDR3 has 14 amino acids. Unmatched junction bases numbered 2, after V lost 2 bases and J lost 4 bases. The germline CDR1 and CDR2 sequences are SGHTA and FQGNSA. Here the CDR3 DNA reads TGTGCCAGCAGCTTAATGGGACAGGGAGAGACCCAGTACTTC. Amino acid sequence: CASSLMGQGETQYF.

This clone was detected only once. This rearrangement joins TRBV18 to TRBJ1-2, with D unresolved. Germline V CDR1 and CDR2: KGHSH, LQKENI. This CDR3 spans 14 amino acids. Trimming left V 7 bases short and J 8 bases short, with 20 bases between. In DNA, the CDR3 is TGTGCCAGCTGGTCCGGGGTGCGCGGGTACGGCTACACCTTC. Protein: CASWSGVRGYGYTF.

The chain has TRBV3-1 (or the pseudogene TRBV3-2) and TRBJ2-7; 8 bases align to TRBD2. The germline V gene has CDR1 LGHDT and CDR2 YNNKEL (reference sequence). V lost 8 bases, J lost 6 bases, and 6 bases stayed unmatched. This CDR3 is built from 12 residues. The CDR3: CASSNGRGEQYF. The CDR3 DNA reads as TGTGCCAGCTCAAACGGGAGGGGCGAGCAGTACTTC.

The rearrangement joins TRBV27 to TRBJ2-1, with 7 positions matching TRBD2. J gave up 6 bases and V 5 bases, and 10 bases lay outside the gene matches. This CDR3 has 15 amino acids. Germline lookup yields CDR1 MNHEY and CDR2 SMNVEV (reference sequence). In DNA form, the CDR3 reads TGTGCCAGCAGTCCCAGGGTAGCTAGCGGCAATGAGCAGTTCTTC. This gives the protein CASSPRVASGNEQFF.

This clone was detected a few times. The chain combines TRBV11-2 with TRBJ2-1; 8 nucleotides agree with TRBD2. From germline, CDR1 is SGHAT and CDR2 FQNNGV. The CDR3 sequence is 14 residues long. V trimming: 3 bases; J trimming: 4 bases; junction bases outside the gene matches: 2. Here the CDR3 DNA reads TGTGCCAGCAGCTTCGGGACTAGGTACAATGAGCAGTTCTTC. Translated: CASSFGTRYNEQFF.

The chain uses TRBV7-2 and TRBJ1-2; TRBD1 matches 7 bases. Germline CDR1 and CDR2: SGHTA and FQGNSA. The length of the CDR3 is 14 residues. V was pared by 3 bases and J by 2 bases, with 3 bases of the junction left unmatched. The CDR3 sequence is CASSLTGPNYGYTF. CDR3 bases: TGTGCCAGCAGCTTGACAGGGCCCAACTATGGCTACACCTTC.

The J gene is TRBJ1-4, the V gene TRBV9, with 12 positions matching TRBD1. Germline CDR1 SGDLS, CDR2 YYNGEE. The length of the CDR3 is 17 residues. The V and J ends lost 0 bases and 2 bases, in that order; junction bases with no gene match: 2. The CDR3 bases are TGTGCCAGCAGCGTAGGGGGACAGGGGGCTACTAATGAAAAACTGTTTTTT. Its protein product is CASSVGGQGATNEKLFF.

The chain couples TRBV24-1 to TRBJ2-7; 10 bases align to TRBD1. V was pared by 7 bases and J by 8 bases, with 10 bases of the junction left unmatched. CDR3 length equals 14 residues. Germline CDR1 and CDR2: KGHDR and SFDVKD. CDR3 in DNA: TGTGCCACCAGCGAGGGACAGGGGTTTACGAAGCAGTACTTC. Amino acid sequence: CATSEGQGFTKQYF.

This chain connects TRBV7-2 to TRBJ1-4; D not resolved. V shed 3 bases and J shed 7 bases, with 18 bases lying between them. The CDR3 is 16 residues long. Germline loops: CDR1 SGHTA, CDR2 FQGNSA. The CDR3 region is CASSFQPLGASEKLFF. The CDR3 nucleotides read TGTGCCAGCAGCTTCCAACCTTTGGGCGCGAGTGAAAAACTGTTTTTT. Variable domain in full (rest from reference TRBV7-2 and TRBJ1-4): GAGVSQSPSNKVTEKGKDVELRCDPISGHTALYWYRQSLGQGLEFLIYFQGNSAPDKSGLPSDRFSAERTGGSVSTLTIQRTQQEDSAVYLCASSFQPLGASEKLFFGSGTQLSVL.

This chain links TRBV6-5 with TRBJ2-1; 12 nucleotides line up with TRBD2. This CDR3 spans 15 amino acids. Germline trimming cut 7 bases from V and 5 bases from J; bases unmatched to any gene: 6. CDR1 is MNHEY and CDR2 is SVGAGI in the germline V gene. CDR3: CASIRLAGVDNEQFF. The CDR3, as DNA: TGTGCCAGCATCCGACTAGCGGGGGTAGACAATGAGCAGTTCTTC.

The gene calls are TRBV4-1 and TRBJ1-2, with a weak D call TRBD1 (5 bases). The germline V gene has CDR1 MGHRA and CDR2 YSYEKL. This CDR3 is 14 amino acids long. Trimming left V 1 base short and J 8 bases short, with 14 bases between. As DNA, the CDR3 is TGCGCCAGCAGCCAAGGGGGACTCGTGGGCGGCTACACCTTC. Translation: CASSQGGLVGGYTF.

The V gene is TRBV19, the J gene TRBJ2-2; 8 nucleotides align to TRBD2. J gave up 5 bases and V 7 bases, and 12 bases lay outside the gene matches. Germline V gives CDR1 LNHDA, CDR2 SQIVND (reference sequence). The CDR3 is 16 residues long. The CDR3 coding sequence is TGTGCCAGTACCGAGCCGGGACTAGATAGGACCGGGGAGCTGTTTTTT. It specifies CASTEPGLDRTGELFF. The variable domain in full, completed from reference TRBV19 and TRBJ2-2, reads DGGITQSPKYLFRKEGQNVTLSCEQNLNHDAMYWYRQDPGQGLRLIYYSQIVNDFQKGDIAEGYSVSREKKESFPLTVTSAQKNPTAFYLCASTEPGLDRTGELFFGEGSRLTVL.